This T cell receptor (beta chain) was identified in a study of cytomegalovirus exposure and HLA in healthy donors (dated 2017 in TCRdb). With respect to the entire study: The roughly 700 repertoires of the first cohort and the 120 validation repertoires were produced on the same platform, according to a later analysis. The study was designed to test whether signatures of past pathogen exposure could be identified by cataloging public T cell receptors. Besides the first cohort of roughly 660 subjects, a separate validation cohort made up of 120 different subjects was used. The study combined high-throughput TCR immunosequencing, statistical association of individual TCRs with disease status, and machine learning to predict cytomegalovirus infection status. Findings and caveats that apply to the study as a whole: Of the cluster scores, approximately 95% were above 0 in a later analysis, which found that TCRs clustered in the first cohort also tended to co-occur in the 120 validation repertoires. The validation cohort had no HLA typing available for a later analysis, so co-occurrence within that cohort was assessed over all 110 or so repertoires. The classifier was reported to diagnose cytomegalovirus status with high specificity and sensitivity in both the original cohort and the validation cohort. The authors suggested that the approach could potentially be generalized to other disease states and immunological phenotypes. In vitro tests confirmed that three of the cytomegalovirus-associated TCR beta chains recognize cytomegalovirus antigens. A total of fewer than 200 TCR beta chains were listed by the study as associated with cytomegalovirus. Across donors, most TCR sequences were observed very rarely, whereas some public TCRs were present in many individuals.

Inclusive of the bounding cysteine and phenylalanine, the CDR3 is 12 residues long. The kept DNA is CDR3 alone, 36 bases in frame from the first base. The germline V gene gives CDR1 as SGHAT and CDR2 as FQNNGV. V sheds 3 bases and J sheds 1 base, leaving 3 bases between their ends. Library preparation used the immunoSEQ multiplex PCR assay. For the original study's pipeline: A statistical classification framework was built to diagnose cytomegalovirus status from the catalog of TCR beta chain sequences. TCRdb obtained this table from immuneACCESS and retained in-frame rearrangements with V and J assigned. These tables miss some clones; where compared with another copy, unresolved V genes account for less than half of the shortfall, and the remainder is unexplained. The V and J calls and clone size were taken over from that table, and D and trimming were inferred from the DNA. A total of 200,000 to 300,000 clones appear in this sample, approximately 86% of them only once. Together, the top ten hold 1% to 1.5% of the sample.

The donors were included in the validation cohort of around 120 subjects, a group kept apart from the roughly 700-subject first cohort. Notes on this clone: The specificity of this receptor is unknown. The input lacks base qualities; no much larger clone sits a single base away.

Sequencing was performed on PBMCs. The chain joins TRBV11-2 to TRBJ2-5; a confident D gene designation cannot be given. This receptor was obtained from a woman in her 30s in good health and CMV-seropositive. The CDR3 reads as follows: CASSFLQETQYF. The DNA reads TGTGCCAGCAGCTTCCTCCAAGAGACCCAGTACTTC.